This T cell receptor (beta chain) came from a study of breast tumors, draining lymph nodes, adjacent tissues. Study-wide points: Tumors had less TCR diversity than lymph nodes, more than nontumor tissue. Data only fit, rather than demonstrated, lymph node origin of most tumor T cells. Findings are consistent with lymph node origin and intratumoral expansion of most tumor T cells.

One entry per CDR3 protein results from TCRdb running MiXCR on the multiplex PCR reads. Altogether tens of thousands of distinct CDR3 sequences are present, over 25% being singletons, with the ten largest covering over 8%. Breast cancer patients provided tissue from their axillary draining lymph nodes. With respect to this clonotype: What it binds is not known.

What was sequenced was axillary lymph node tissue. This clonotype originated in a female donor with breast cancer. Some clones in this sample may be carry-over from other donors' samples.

CDR3 region: CAISESTTTSGSQNPQYF. Here the CDR3 DNA reads TGTGCCATCAGTGAGTCGACTACGACTAGCGGGAGTCAAAACCCGCAGTATTTT. This chain links TRBV10-3 with TRBJ2-3; 12 bases fit TRBD2. Germline V gene data show CDR1 as ENHRY and CDR2 as SYGVKD. V trimming: 0 bases; J trimming: 10 bases; junction bases outside the gene matches: 14. The CDR3 consists of 18 residues.